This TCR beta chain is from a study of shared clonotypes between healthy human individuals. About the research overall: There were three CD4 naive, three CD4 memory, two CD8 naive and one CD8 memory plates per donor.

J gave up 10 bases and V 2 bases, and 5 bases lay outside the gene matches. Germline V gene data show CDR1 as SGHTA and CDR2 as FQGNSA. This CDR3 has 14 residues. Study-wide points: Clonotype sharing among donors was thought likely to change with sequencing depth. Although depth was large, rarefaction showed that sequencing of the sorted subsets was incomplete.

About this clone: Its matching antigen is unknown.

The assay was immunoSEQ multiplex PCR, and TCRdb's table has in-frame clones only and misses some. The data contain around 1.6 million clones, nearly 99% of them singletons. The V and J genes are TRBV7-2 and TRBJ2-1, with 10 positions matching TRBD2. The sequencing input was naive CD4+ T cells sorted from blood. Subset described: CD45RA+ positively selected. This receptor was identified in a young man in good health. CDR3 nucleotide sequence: TGTGCCAGCAGCTTAATAGCGGGAGGTGGAGAGCAGTTCTTC. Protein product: CASSLIAGGGEQFF.